Presented here are 27 T cell receptor beta chains from one specimen sequenced in a study of beta chain features in type 1 diabetes. Sequenced material consisted of expressed TCRB transcripts (all of the isolated RNA was reverse transcribed). TCRdb's table, derived via immunoSEQ multiplex PCR, lists solely in-frame clones and lacks some. The profile shows 150,000 or so clones, about 10% of them singletons. Sequencing was carried out using central memory CD4+ T cells from blood. These receptors originate from a man aged 18 to 29 in good health.

Only a few counts were recorded for this clone. The rearrangement links TRBV7-9 to TRBJ1-4, with D perhaps TRBD1 (5 bases). CDR1 and CDR2 from the germline V gene are SEHNR and FQNEAQ (reference sequence). Trimming cost V 11 bases and J 0 bases, with 13 bases left between them. The CDR3 is 14 residues long. The CDR3 region is CASKGPATNEKLFF. The DNA for the CDR3 is TGTGCCTCCAAGGGGCCCGCAACTAATGAAAAACTGTTTTTT.

The genes are TRBV7-3 and TRBJ1-6; the match to TRBD1 covers 8 bases. Trimming cost V 4 bases and J 10 bases; bases outside gene matches: 15. CDR3 size: 17 residues. Germline V gene data show CDR1 as SGHTA and CDR2 as FQGTGA. The CDR3 DNA reads TGTGCCAGCAGCTCCCAACCACAGACAGGGGTACAATCACCCCTCCACTTT. It yields the protein CASSSQPQTGVQSPLHF.

The sample holds many counts of this clone. V usage is TRBV19 and J usage is TRBJ2-4, with 11 bases aligning to TRBD2. CDR3 length: 13 amino acids. The germline V gene has CDR1 LNHDA and CDR2 SQIVND (reference sequence). V lost 3 bases and J lost 8; bases outside the gene matches: 0. CDR3 amino acids: CASSMGLADIQYF. In DNA, the CDR3 is TGTGCCAGTAGTATGGGACTAGCGGACATTCAGTACTTC.

This clone was detected a few times. The CDR3 is CASTTGPHQPQHF. The CDR3 DNA reads TGTGCCAGTACGACAGGTCCCCATCAGCCCCAGCATTTT. This rearrangement joins TRBV19 to TRBJ1-5, with D tentatively TRBD1 (6 bases). The length of the CDR3 is 13 residues. CDR1 and CDR2 from the germline V gene are LNHDA and SQIVND (reference sequence). Trimming left V 7 bases short and J 5 bases short, with 12 bases between. The full variable domain, rest sourced from reference TRBV19 and TRBJ1-5, is DGGITQSPKYLFRKEGQNVTLSCEQNLNHDAMYWYRQDPGQGLRLIYYSQIVNDFQKGDIAEGYSVSREKKESFPLTVTSAQKNPTAFYLCASTTGPHQPQHFGDGTRLSIL.

This sequence joins TRBV4-1 and TRBJ2-7; no clear D gene. In germline, CDR1 is MGHRA, CDR2 YSYEKL. The CDR3 consists of 10 residues. V was trimmed by 4 bases and J by 5 bases, leaving 3 bases between them. CDR3 residues: CASSPNEQYF. CDR3 nucleotides: TGCGCCAGCAGCCCCAACGAGCAGTACTTC.

V is TRBV29-1 and J is TRBJ1-2, with TRBD1 as a possible D gene (5 bases). Trimming removed 0 bases from V and 4 bases from J, with 9 bases in between. Germline V gene lookup returns CDR1 SQVTM and CDR2 ANQGSEA. The length of the CDR3 is 13 residues. The CDR3 DNA reads TGCAGCGTTGAAGAAAACAGGCTCTATGGCTACACCTTC. Translation gives CSVEENRLYGYTF.

The chain recombines TRBV19 with TRBJ1-3; no clear D gene. This CDR3 is 16 amino acids long. Germline loops: CDR1 LNHDA, CDR2 SQIVND (reference sequence). Trimming took 9 bases from V and 0 from J, leaving 18 bases between them. The CDR3 here is CARTQVEGYSGNTIYF. Here the CDR3 DNA reads TGTGCCAGAACCCAGGTGGAGGGATACTCTGGAAACACCATATATTTT.

The chain joins TRBV11-2 to TRBJ2-2, with TRBD1 matching 7 bases. The CDR3 spans 18 residues. CDR1 and CDR2 (germline): SGHAT, FQNNGV. The J segment lost 6 bases and the V segment lost 0 bases, leaving 13 bases of the junction unmatched. CDR3 nucleotides: TGTGCCAGCAGCTTAGACCTAATTAGACAGGGCGTCCCCGGGGAGCTGTTTTTT. This gives the protein CASSLDLIRQGVPGELFF.

The chain combines TRBV5-4 with TRBJ2-2; 8 positions agree with TRBD2. In germline, CDR1 is SGHNT, CDR2 YYREEE (reference sequence). The CDR3 runs to 14 residues. The ends lost 4 bases at V and 5 bases at J; junction bases unmatched: 4. The CDR3: CASSPGGATGELFF. The CDR3 DNA reads as TGTGCCAGCAGCCCGGGAGGGGCTACCGGGGAGCTGTTTTTT.

The chain uses TRBV7-9 and TRBJ2-7; possibly TRBD1 for D (5 bases). V was pared by 4 bases and J by 12 bases, with 13 bases between. There are 11 residues in the CDR3. Germline lookup yields CDR1 SEHNR and CDR2 FQNEAQ (reference sequence). The CDR3 is CASSSIRDLYF. CDR3 sequence (DNA): TGTGCCAGCAGCTCTATCAGGGATCTGTACTTC.

The chain uses TRBV18 and TRBJ1-4, with D perhaps TRBD1 (5 bases). V shed 3 bases and J shed 8 bases, with 10 bases lying between them. The CDR3 loop spans 13 amino acids. In germline, CDR1 is KGHSH, CDR2 LQKENI. The CDR3 sequence is CASSPNTGEKLFF. The CDR3, as DNA: TGTGCCAGCTCACCTAATACAGGCGAAAAACTGTTTTTT.

This chain uses TRBV7-2 with TRBJ2-1; 10 bases fit TRBD2. The CDR3 is made up of 17 amino acids. V gave up 2 bases and J gave up 3 bases; unmatched junction bases: 7. The germline gives CDR1 SGHTA, CDR2 FQGNSA. The CDR3 here is CASSLRLAGVRYNEQFF. CDR3 DNA: TGTGCCAGCAGCTTAAGGCTAGCGGGGGTCCGCTACAATGAGCAGTTCTTC. The variable domain in full, with the rest retrieved from reference TRBV7-2 and TRBJ2-1, is GAGVSQSPSNKVTEKGKDVELRCDPISGHTALYWYRQSLGQGLEFLIYFQGNSAPDKSGLPSDRFSAERTGGSVSTLTIQRTQQEDSAVYLCASSLRLAGVRYNEQFFGPGTRLTVL.

This clone was observed a few times. Here the CDR3 reads CASYRDSYEQYF. The CDR3, as DNA: TGTGCCAGCTACCGGGACAGCTACGAGCAGTACTTC. This chain uses TRBV6-1 with TRBJ2-7; 7 bases match TRBD1. CDR3 length: 12 amino acids. Germline lookup yields CDR1 MNHNS and CDR2 SASEGT. V lost 8 bases and J lost 3; bases outside the gene matches: 4.

This clone was recorded a few times. This chain uses TRBV5-6 with TRBJ1-2; TRBD1 matches at 8 bases. V was pared by 0 bases and J by 4 bases, with 8 bases of the junction left unmatched. The CDR3 consists of 16 residues. CDR1 SGHDT and CDR2 YYEEEE come from the germline V gene. The CDR3 sequence: CASSLAPQGAGYGYTF. The DNA for the CDR3 is TGTGCCAGCAGCTTGGCCCCGCAGGGGGCGGGCTATGGCTACACCTTC.

This clone was detected only a few times. This chain joins TRBV9 and TRBJ2-2; a weak D match, TRBD1 (7 bases). CDR3 length: 15 residues. The germline V gene encodes CDR1 SGDLS and CDR2 YYNGEE. Trimming shortened V by 1 base and J by 5 bases, and 12 bases separated the two germline ends. The CDR3 nucleotides are TGTGCCAGCAGCGTACGGGCAGGGGGGACCGGGGAGCTGTTTTTT. Translation gives CASSVRAGGTGELFF.

The chain's CDR3 is CASSQDPSGVQGDTQYF. The CDR3 bases are TGCGCCAGCAGCCAAGACCCTAGCGGGGTCCAAGGCGATACGCAGTATTTT. This rearrangement joins TRBV4-1 to TRBJ2-3, with 9 bases matching TRBD2. The CDR3 has 17 amino acids. Losses at the gene ends were 0 bases for V and 6 bases for J; bases not matched to a gene: 10. The germline CDR1 and CDR2 sequences are MGHRA and YSYEKL.

CDR3 protein: CASSPRRAGSGKNIQYF. Written as DNA, the CDR3 is TGTGCCAGCTCACCACGGAGGGCGGGCAGTGGCAAAAACATTCAGTACTTC. The chain has TRBV18 and TRBJ2-4; perhaps TRBD2 as D (6 bases). This CDR3 has 17 amino acids. The V end lost 1 base, the J end lost 3 bases, and 16 bases lay between the germline ends. Germline assignment: CDR1 KGHSH and CDR2 LQKENI.

The chain carries TRBV7-9 and TRBJ1-2; no reliable D call. CDR3 length: 12 residues. Germline values: CDR1 SEHNR, CDR2 FQNEAQ (reference sequence). Trimming stripped 5 bases from V and 8 bases from J, with 12 bases between. The CDR3 is CASSAGGRGYTF. In DNA form, the CDR3 reads TGTGCCAGCAGCGCAGGTGGTCGAGGCTACACCTTC. Together with reference TRBV7-9 and TRBJ1-2, the CDR3 gives the full variable domain: DTGVSQNPRHKITKRGQNVTFRCDPISEHNRLYWYRQTLGQGPEFLTYFQNEAQLEKSRLLSDRFSAERPKGSFSTLEIQRTEQGDSAMYLCASSAGGRGYTFGSGTRLTVV.

The rearrangement links TRBV5-4 to TRBJ2-1; D is possibly TRBD2 (6 bases). V was clipped by 5 bases and J by 6 bases, with 15 bases between them. CDR3 length: 14 amino acids. Looked up from germline, CDR1 is SGHNT and CDR2 is YYREEE (reference sequence). In DNA, the CDR3 is TGTGCCAGCAGGCCGGGGACCGGGAGCAATGAGCAGTTCTTC. This codes for CASRPGTGSNEQFF.

V and J are TRBV4-2 and TRBJ2-7; possibly TRBD1 for D (6 bases). V shed 5 bases and J shed 3 bases, with 8 bases lying between them. CDR1 LGHNA and CDR2 YNFKEQ come from the germline V gene. CDR3 size: 12 residues. The DNA for the CDR3 is TGTGCCAGCAGCTTAGGGGGCTACGAGCAGTACTTC. It specifies CASSLGGYEQYF.

This chain links TRBV4-2 with TRBJ1-1; 11 bases agree with TRBD1. CDR1 and CDR2 from the germline V gene are LGHNA and YNFKEQ. This CDR3 has 16 residues. Unmatched junction bases numbered 8, after V lost 6 bases and J lost 2 bases. CDR3 DNA: TGTGCCAGCAGACCATGGGACAGGGGGGATAACACTGAAGCTTTCTTT. Protein product: CASRPWDRGDNTEAFF.

V gene TRBV4-3 combines with J gene TRBJ1-2, with D possibly TRBD1 on 6 matching bases. Germline-derived CDR1 and CDR2 are LGHNA and YSLEER. The CDR3 consists of 15 residues. V was pared by 4 bases and J by 4 bases, with 16 bases between. The CDR3 DNA is TGCGCCAGCAGCCCAGGGGACCGGGCGGTCTATGGCTACACCTTC. It encodes CASSPGDRAVYGYTF.

This sequence joins TRBV5-6 and TRBJ2-7; 13 bases align to TRBD2. Germline CDR1 SGHDT, CDR2 YYEEEE. The CDR3 runs to 17 residues. The V gene end was trimmed by 3 bases and the J gene end by 6 bases; junction bases not matched to a gene: 12. The CDR3 DNA reads as TGTGCCAGCAGCTACCGGACTAGCGGGGGATACCTTCTCGAGCAGTACTTC. Its protein is CASSYRTSGGYLLEQYF.

The table lists this clone with a few counts. The J gene is TRBJ2-3, the V gene TRBV27; 9 bases agree with TRBD2. With 5 bases clipped from V and 2 bases from J, the junction kept 5 bases outside the gene matches. The CDR3 covers 15 residues. Germline assignment: CDR1 MNHEY and CDR2 SMNVEV (reference sequence). The CDR3 bases are TGTGCCAGCAGTATGCGGGGGGGAAACACAGATACGCAGTATTTT. It is translated as CASSMRGGNTDTQYF.

This clone was observed a handful of times. This CDR3 reads CASSQDHRGETQYF. The CDR3 DNA sequence: TGTGCCAGCAGCCAAGATCACAGGGGGGAGACCCAGTACTTC. The J gene is TRBJ2-5, the V gene TRBV14, with TRBD1 matching over 8 bases. Germline V lookup: CDR1 SGHDN, CDR2 FVKESK. The V and J ends lost 0 bases and 5 bases, in that order; junction bases with no gene match: 2. The CDR3 has 14 residues.

The chain couples TRBV19 to TRBJ2-1; TRBD2 is a possible D gene (5 bases). CDR3 length: 12 amino acids. In germline, CDR1 is LNHDA, CDR2 SQIVND (reference sequence). The germline V and J ends were trimmed by 10 bases and 4 bases, with 11 bases remaining between them. The CDR3 DNA reads as TGTGCCACCAGGACTGATTACAATGAGCAGTTCTTC. This gives the protein CATRTDYNEQFF.

This clone showed up just a few times. The rearrangement uses TRBV2 and TRBJ2-1; 9 nucleotides line up with TRBD1. CDR3 size: 14 residues. CDR1 is SNHLY and CDR2 is FYNNEI in the germline V gene. V dropped 2 bases and J dropped 8; count of bases not matched to a gene: 4. The CDR3 DNA is TGTGCCAGCAGTGAAAGACAGGGGGAACATGAGCAGTTCTTC. Protein product: CASSERQGEHEQFF.